These T cell receptor beta chains were read from a single sample in a study of blood T cell repertoires in COVID-19. Data came from immunoSEQ multiplex PCR; TCRdb stores just in-frame clones and leaves some out. The table records about 280,000 clones, around nine tenths of them present only once. The sample comprised peripheral blood. These receptors came from a woman aged 70-85 years with COVID-19, enrolled during active disease. The CDR3 runs from the conserved cysteine through the conserved F or W. The D gene is left open where the match is weak. The size of a clone is reported for some rows only, either as once, few or many, or as a class for expanded clones.

size	D	V	J	length	DNA	CDR3
.	TRBD1	TRBV28	TRBJ2-7	14	TGTGCCAGCACGACGGGACAGGGTACCCACGAGCAGTACTTC	CASTTGQGTHEQYF
.	.	TRBV2	TRBJ1-1	13	TGTGCGAGCAGGCGGGCGATGAACACTGAAGCTTTCTTT	CASRRAMNTEAFF
.	.	TRBV2	TRBJ1-5	15	TGTGCCAGCAGACCTACAGCGACTACCGATCAGCCCCAGCATTTT	CASRPTATTDQPQHF
.	TRBD1	TRBV3-1/TRBV3-2	TRBJ1-1	13	TGTGCCAGCTCAGCGACAGGGGCGATTGGAGCTTTCTTT	CASSATGAIGAFF
.	.	TRBV27	TRBJ2-3	13	TGTGCCAGCAGTTTACTAGATACAGATACGCAGTATTTT	CASSLLDTDTQYF
.	.	TRBV5-1	TRBJ2-7	14	TGCGCCAGCAGCGTGGACAGTAGAAGGTACGAGCAGTACTTC	CASSVDSRRYEQYF
few	TRBD1	TRBV7-9	TRBJ2-5	16	TGTGCCAGCAGCTTAGACGGGACAGCCTATCAAGAGACCCAGTACTTC	CASSLDGTAYQETQYF
.	TRBD1	TRBV10-2	TRBJ2-7	12	TGCGCCAGCATATCGGACAGGGACGAGCAGTACTTC	CASISDRDEQYF
.	TRBD1	TRBV6-5	TRBJ2-7	15	TGTGCCAGCAGTTACGTGCCAGGGGGCCCTTACGAGCAGTACTTC	CASSYVPGGPYEQYF
.	.	TRBV27	TRBJ2-5	15	TGTGCCAGCAGTCCCCTCGCCGGGAATCAAGAGACCCAGTACTTC	CASSPLAGNQETQYF
.	TRBD1	TRBV27	TRBJ1-2	16	TGTGCCAGCAGTTCCGCTTCGGGACAGATGGATCTGGGCTACACCTTC	CASSSASGQMDLGYTF
.	.	TRBV7-3	TRBJ2-3	13	TGTGCCAGCAGCTTGTCCGGCACAGATACGCAGTATTTT	CASSLSGTDTQYF
.	TRBD2	TRBV4-1	TRBJ2-1	16	TGCGCCAGCAGCCCGCTAGCGGGGGGGTCCTACAATGAGCAGTTCTTC	CASSPLAGGSYNEQFF
.	TRBD1	TRBV6-5	TRBJ1-2	14	TGTGCCAGCAGTCCTGGACAGGGTAACTATGGCTACACCTTC	CASSPGQGNYGYTF
.	TRBD1	TRBV15	TRBJ2-5	16	TGTGCCACCGCGTTGACGGGGACAGGGGAGTCAGAGACCCAGTACTTC	CATALTGTGESETQYF
.	TRBD2	TRBV5-1	TRBJ2-3	16	TGCGCCAGCAGCAAGAGACTAGCGGAGAGCACAGATACGCAGTATTTT	CASSKRLAESTDTQYF
once	TRBD2	TRBV5-1	TRBJ2-5	16	TGCGCCAGCAGCTTGGGAACTAGCGGGGGCCAAGAGACCCAGTACTTC	CASSLGTSGGQETQYF
.	TRBD1	TRBV6-2/TRBV6-3	TRBJ2-3	16	TGTGCCAGCAGTTCGGGACAGCATCCTAGCACAGATACGCAGTATTTT	CASSSGQHPSTDTQYF
few	.	TRBV7-2	TRBJ2-1	15	TGTGCCAGCAGCGCGCGGGATCCTCGGGCGAATGAGCAGTTCTTC	CASSARDPRANEQFF
.	.	TRBV14	TRBJ1-2	15	TGTGCCAGCAGCCCGGACTTTGAACGGGTTTATGGCTACACCTTC	CASSPDFERVYGYTF
.	.	TRBV24-1	TRBJ1-5	14	TGTGCCACCAGCCCCGTTAGTAGCAATCAGCCCCAGCATTTT	CATSPVSSNQPQHF
.	.	TRBV19	TRBJ1-5	15	TGTGCCAGTAAGTGGGCAGGTAAAAGCAATCAGCCCCAGCATTTT	CASKWAGKSNQPQHF
.	TRBD1	TRBV24-1	TRBJ2-7	12	TGTGCCACCAGTGATTACAGGGGCGAGCAGTACTTC	CATSDYRGEQYF
.	.	TRBV5-1	TRBJ1-1	16	TGCGCCAGCAGCTTGGACCCGGGACATAAGAACACTGAAGCTTTCTTT	CASSLDPGHKNTEAFF
few	TRBD1	TRBV7-6	TRBJ2-7	15	TGTGCCAGCAGCTCTAAGGGACAGGGCTTCGACGAGCAGTACTTC	CASSSKGQGFDEQYF
.	TRBD1	TRBV2	TRBJ2-7	13	TGTGCCAGCAGTGGACAGGGGGCAAGGGAGCAGTACTTC	CASSGQGAREQYF
.	.	TRBV15	TRBJ2-7	15	TGTGCCACCAGCAGGGGGGCGGGTCCCTCCTACGAGCAGTACTTC	CATSRGAGPSYEQYF
once	.	TRBV4-2	TRBJ1-2	14	TGTGCCAGCAGCCAAGATCGCAGGGACTATGGCTACACCTTC	CASSQDRRDYGYTF
.	TRBD1	TRBV11-2	TRBJ2-7	14	TGTGCCAGCAACCTGGGACAGGCGTCCTACGAGCAGTACTTC	CASNLGQASYEQYF
.	TRBD1	TRBV2	TRBJ1-5	16	TGTGCCAGCAGTGAAGGTGGGACAGGGGGAGATCAGCCCCAGCATTTT	CASSEGGTGGDQPQHF
.	.	TRBV2	TRBJ1-2	17	TGTGCCAGCAGTGACCTCCTGAGCCGTACAGGGATCTATGGCTACACCTTC	CASSDLLSRTGIYGYTF
.	TRBD1	TRBV6-1	TRBJ2-2	17	TGTGCCAGCAGTGAATTGAACCGACAGGGGGGGACCGGGGAGCTGTTTTTT	CASSELNRQGGTGELFF
.	.	TRBV2	TRBJ1-1	12	TGTGCCAGCGGGGGGGCTAACACTGAAGCTTTCTTT	CASGGANTEAFF
.	TRBD1	TRBV10-3	TRBJ1-1	15	TGTGCCATCAGCGGCCCGGGACAGGGAAGGACTGAAGCTTTCTTT	CAISGPGQGRTEAFF
.	.	TRBV23-1	TRBJ1-5	15	TGCGCCAGCAGTCAACCCGGAAGGAGCAAACAGCCCCAGCATTTT	CASSQPGRSKQPQHF
.	TRBD1	TRBV5-1	TRBJ1-2	15	TGCGCCAGCAGCTTGTCCAGGACAGGGGGCTATGGCTACACCTTC	CASSLSRTGGYGYTF
.	.	TRBV19	TRBJ2-1	15	TGTGCCAGTACTTGGGGGCAGGCCCCCTACAATGAGCAGTTCTTC	CASTWGQAPYNEQFF
.	TRBD1	TRBV2	TRBJ2-5	13	TGTGCCAGCAGGACAGGGGTGGTGGAGACCCAGTACTTC	CASRTGVVETQYF
.	TRBD2	TRBV5-4	TRBJ2-3	18	TGTGCCAGCAGCCGCGGAACTGCTAGCGGGGGGGCCGGGGATACGCAGTATTTT	CASSRGTASGGAGDTQYF
.	TRBD1	TRBV9	TRBJ2-2	17	TGTGCCAGCAGCGCGTCTGGGACAGATCGAACAGGCGGGGAGCTGTTTTTT	CASSASGTDRTGGELFF
.	.	TRBV6-5	TRBJ2-3	16	TGTGCCAGCAGTTACTCGAAGGGGTACGGCAAAGATACGCAGTATTTT	CASSYSKGYGKDTQYF
.	TRBD2	TRBV5-4	TRBJ2-3	17	TGTGCCAGCAGCCGTCAACCCACGGGGGGGAGTGCAGATACGCAGTATTTT	CASSRQPTGGSADTQYF
few	.	TRBV5-6	TRBJ1-4	16	TGTGCCAGCAGCTTGGGATGGGGGCCCTCTAATGAAAAACTGTTTTTT	CASSLGWGPSNEKLFF
.	.	TRBV7-2	TRBJ2-7	16	TGTGCCAGCAGCTTAGTTATAGGGGCGCCTTTTTACGAGCAGTACTTC	CASSLVIGAPFYEQYF
.	.	TRBV5-1	TRBJ2-3	15	TGCGCCAGCAGCTTAAGGTCAGGGGGCACAGATACGCAGTATTTT	CASSLRSGGTDTQYF